The next 26 T cell receptor beta chains were all read from a single sample in a study of identical twins. In TCRdb, the 5' RACE reads were re-called with MiXCR into one record per CDR3 protein. Here the sample spans about 220,000 distinct CDR3 sequences, around 6.8% being singletons. This sample also belongs to another study, concerning yellow fever vaccine responses in identical twins.

The sequenced sample was memory (CD45RO+) T cells sorted from blood. These receptors originate from a young woman in good health.

V gene TRBV5-7 combines with J gene TRBJ2-7; the D is unclear. TRBV5-7 is an open reading frame, and its role is uncertain. The CDR3 runs 14 residues. Trimming removed 0 bases from V and 0 bases from J, with 7 bases in between. CDR3 bases: TGTGCCAGCAGCTTGGGACTCAACTCCTACGAGCAGTACTTC. Protein sequence: CASSLGLNSYEQYF.

The table lists this clonotype with a count of one. The chain is built from TRBV9 and TRBJ2-5; D perhaps matches TRBD2 (5 bases). This CDR3 has 17 amino acids. Trimming stripped 3 bases from V and 4 bases from J, with 22 bases between. The germline V gene has CDR1 SGDLS and CDR2 YYNGEE. CDR3 region: CASSGSSCGLRAETQYF. DNA of the CDR3: TGTGCCAGCAGCGGTTCGTCTTGCGGCCTGAGGGCAGAGACCCAGTACTTC. The full variable domain, completed using reference TRBV9 and TRBJ2-5, is DSGVTQTPKHLITATGQRVTLRCSPRSGDLSVYWYQQSLDQGLQFLIQYYNGEERAKGNILERFSAQQFPDLHSELNLSSLELGDSALYFCASSGSSCGLRAETQYFGPGTRLLVL.

This chain links TRBV20-1 with TRBJ2-1; either TRBD1 or TRBD2 may supply D (6 bases each). The CDR3 totals 16 residues. V gave up 8 bases and J gave up 5 bases, with 25 bases separating them. Germline CDR1 DFQATT, CDR2 SNEGSKA (reference sequence). The CDR3 protein is CSSLRGAHVPHNEQFF. The CDR3 bases are TGCAGTTCATTAAGGGGGGCCCACGTTCCCCACAATGAGCAGTTCTTC.

The rearrangement uses TRBV19 and TRBJ2-7, with 10 nucleotides matching TRBD2. The CDR3 totals 18 residues. V gave up 2 bases and J gave up 6 bases; unmatched junction bases: 16. Germline lookup yields CDR1 LNHDA and CDR2 SQIVND (reference sequence). CDR3 nucleotides: TGTGCCAGTAGTATATGGCTAGCGGGGGACCTAGCCAACCTCGAGCAGTACTTC. Amino acids: CASSIWLAGDLANLEQYF.

This clonotype was counted only a few times. J is TRBJ2-7 and V is TRBV7-2; 7 bases map to TRBD2. Germline V lookup: CDR1 SGHTA, CDR2 FQGNSA. The CDR3 totals 17 residues. Losses at the gene ends were 8 bases for V and 0 bases for J; bases not matched to a gene: 16. DNA of the CDR3: TGTGCCAGCTTAGCCCTTTGGGGTAGCGGGCCCTCCTACGAGCAGTACTTC. This encodes CASLALWGSGPSYEQYF.

This clonotype was found many times. V usage is TRBV20-1 and J usage is TRBJ2-1; 8 nucleotides agree with TRBD1. This CDR3 region has 17 residues. Trimming removed 3 bases from V and 2 bases from J; junction bases left unmatched: 12. CDR1 DFQATT and CDR2 SNEGSKA come from the germline V gene (reference sequence). CDR3 in amino acids: CSASSRTGGHTYNEQFF. CDR3 nucleotide sequence: TGCAGTGCTAGCTCCCGTACAGGGGGTCATACCTACAATGAGCAGTTCTTC.

This clonotype was counted ten times or more. V and J are TRBV11-2 and TRBJ2-7, with 11 bases lining up with TRBD2. The CDR3 covers 14 residues. Germline CDR1 and CDR2: SGHAT and FQNNGV. J lost 3 bases, V lost 5 bases, and 3 bases had no gene match. The CDR3 region is CASSLGLADYEQYF. The CDR3 DNA sequence: TGTGCCAGCAGCCTGGGACTAGCGGACTACGAGCAGTACTTC.

This clonotype was observed at least ten times. The chain joins TRBV6-1 to TRBJ2-5; tentatively, D is TRBD1 (7 bases). There are 14 residues in the CDR3. The V end lost 6 bases, the J end lost 5 bases, and 16 bases lay between the germline ends. Germline V gives CDR1 MNHNS, CDR2 SASEGT. CDR3 DNA: TGTGCCAGCAGGAAACATCAGGGGGGCGAGACCCAGTACTTC. Translating it yields CASRKHQGGETQYF.

The rearrangement links TRBV5-6 to TRBJ2-7, with 8 bases aligning to TRBD1. Trimming took 4 bases from V and 4 from J; bases not matched to a gene: 4. This CDR3 has 13 residues. In germline, CDR1 is SGHDT, CDR2 YYEEEE. The CDR3 nucleotides are TGTGCCAGCAGCGGCCGGGACAGGTACGAGCAGTACTTC. Its translation: CASSGRDRYEQYF.

This clonotype has at least ten counts. The chain joins TRBV6-1 to TRBJ2-1; no clear D gene. V was cut by 6 bases and J by 9 bases, with 15 bases left in between. The CDR3 has 13 residues. CDR1 and CDR2 from the germline V gene are MNHNS and SASEGT. The CDR3 reads CASSNKHGFEQFF. For the CDR3, the DNA is TGTGCCAGCAGCAACAAGCACGGTTTTGAGCAGTTCTTC.

Many counts were recorded for this clonotype. The chain combines TRBV10-3 with TRBJ2-1, with 8 positions matching TRBD2. V trimming: 5 bases; J trimming: 7 bases; junction bases outside the gene matches: 4. Per germline, CDR1 ENHRY and CDR2 SYGVKD. This CDR3 has 13 amino acids. The CDR3 nucleotides read TGTGCCATCAGTCGTAGCGGGGAGAATGAGCAGTTCTTC. Protein sequence: CAISRSGENEQFF.

The rearrangement joins TRBV7-8 to TRBJ1-5, with D hard to call. The V end lost 5 bases, the J end lost 7 bases, and 9 bases lay between the germline ends. CDR3 length equals 12 residues. Germline V CDR1 and CDR2: SGHVS, FQNEAQ. The CDR3 region has the DNA TGTGCCAGCAGCGGGCCCAGGCAGCCCCAGCATTTT. Its protein is CASSGPRQPQHF.

This clonotype was seen a few times. The J gene is TRBJ2-7, the V gene TRBV6-5; 7 nucleotides match TRBD2. The V segment lost 2 bases and the J segment 2 bases; nucleotides outside the gene matches: 3. This CDR3 is built from 14 residues. In germline, CDR1 is MNHEY, CDR2 SVGAGI. The CDR3 protein is CASSYGGVPYEQYF. Written as DNA, the CDR3 is TGTGCCAGCAGTTACGGGGGGGTGCCCTACGAGCAGTACTTC.

This clonotype has more than one count but fewer than ten. CDR3 coding DNA: TGCGCCAGCAGCACCCTCGACGGAGCGACTAACGAGCAGTACTTC. Protein: CASSTLDGATNEQYF. This chain uses TRBV5-1 with TRBJ2-7; possibly TRBD2 for D (5 bases). The length of the CDR3 is 15 residues. The V end lost 4 bases, the J end lost 5 bases, and 19 bases lay between the germline ends. Germline V gives CDR1 SGHRS, CDR2 YFSETQ.

CDR3 nucleotide sequence: TGCGCCAGCAGCCGTAGGGGGGCAGAAAGCACAGATACGCAGTATTTT. Protein: CASSRRGAESTDTQYF. The chain carries TRBV5-1 and TRBJ2-3; D tentatively reads TRBD1 or TRBD2 (6 bases each). The V end was cut by 4 bases, the J end by 0 bases, with 15 bases between. CDR1 and CDR2 from the germline V gene are SGHRS and YFSETQ. The CDR3 is made up of 16 amino acids.

The gene calls are TRBV7-9 and TRBJ1-1; D gene unclear. V lost 5 bases to trimming and J lost 5 bases, with 18 bases between them. This CDR3 has 15 amino acids. Germline V gene sequence: CDR1 SEHNR, CDR2 FQNEAQ (reference sequence). CDR3 loop: CASSRQGIGRTEAFF. In nucleotides, the CDR3 is TGTGCCAGCAGCAGGCAAGGGATAGGAAGGACTGAAGCTTTCTTT.

This clonotype was seen repeatedly, ten times or more. CDR3 DNA: TGCAGCGTTGAAGTGAGGCCTGGGGCTAATGAAAAACTGTTTTTT. It specifies CSVEVRPGANEKLFF. V usage is TRBV29-1 and J usage is TRBJ1-4; unclear D gene. Per the germline V gene, CDR1 is SQVTM and CDR2 is ANQGSEA. CDR3 length equals 15 residues. Trimming stripped 1 base from V and 3 bases from J, with 12 bases between.

This clonotype was counted only a few times. The chain carries TRBV25-1 and TRBJ1-6, with a possible D match to TRBD1 (5 bases). V lost 8 bases to trimming and J lost 5 bases, with 13 bases between them. This CDR3 comprises 14 residues. Germline values: CDR1 MGHDK, CDR2 SYGVNS. The CDR3 DNA is TGTGCCAGCGCCAGAGGGGCGGATAATTCACCCCTCCACTTT. Amino acids: CASARGADNSPLHF.

The sample holds a few counts of this clonotype. The chain links TRBV5-1 to TRBJ2-7; possible D gene TRBD1, 6 bases. Germline CDR1 SGHRS, CDR2 YFSETQ. V dropped 4 bases and J dropped 5 bases, with 13 bases sitting between them. This CDR3 comprises 13 residues. The CDR3 loop is CASSPGKGDEQYF. The CDR3 DNA follows: TGCGCCAGCAGCCCCGGTAAGGGGGACGAGCAGTACTTC.

This chain uses TRBV21-1 with TRBJ2-3; the table's D call of TRBD2 was not tested on the DNA. TRBV21-1 is described as a pseudogene. The CDR3 runs to 20 residues. CDR3 sequence (DNA): TGTGCCAGCAGCAGACAGTGTTGGACTAGCGGGAGTCGAAGCACAGATACGCAGTATTTT. The encoded protein is CASSRQCWTSGSRSTDTQYF.

The rearrangement joins TRBV7-9 to TRBJ2-1; D might be TRBD1 (6 bases). CDR1 and CDR2 from the germline V gene are SEHNR and FQNEAQ (reference sequence). Between the trimmed V and J ends, which lost 5 bases and 1 base, there was a span of 15 bases. The CDR3 length is 16 residues. Written as DNA, the CDR3 is TGTGCCAGCAGCCGAAACGTTCAGGGGTCCTACAATGAGCAGTTCTTC. This encodes CASSRNVQGSYNEQFF.

The table lists this clonotype with a few counts. V is TRBV20-1 and J is TRBJ2-4; 15 nucleotides align to TRBD2. This CDR3 comprises 20 residues. CDR1 and CDR2 (germline): DFQATT, SNEGSKA (reference sequence). The trim removed 2 bases at V and 8 bases at J, leaving 19 bases unmatched. In DNA form, the CDR3 reads TGCAGTGCTAGAAAACAGGGACTAGCGGGGGGAAGAGCCAAAATTGACATTCAGTACTTC. This codes for CSARKQGLAGGRAKIDIQYF.

This clonotype was recorded a few times. This chain joins TRBV9 and TRBJ2-7, with D uncertain. This CDR3 comprises 13 residues. V shed 0 bases and J shed 6 bases, with 10 bases lying between them. From germline, CDR1 is SGDLS and CDR2 YYNGEE. This CDR3 is CASSVDPASEQYF. In DNA form, the CDR3 reads TGTGCCAGCAGCGTAGACCCCGCTAGCGAGCAGTACTTC.

Details on this clonotype: A junction boundary mismatches the germline segment, possibly from a read error. DNA for the CDR3: TGTGCCATCAGTTTAGAACTTCTTGGGGGCCCCGTGGATGAGCAGTTCTTC. This gives the protein CAISLELLGGPVDEQFF. The J gene is TRBJ2-1, the V gene TRBV12-3 or TRBV12-4, with a tentative D call TRBD1 (6 bases). The CDR3 consists of 17 residues.

This clonotype was counted many times. The V call is TRBV20-1, the J call TRBJ2-5; D is ambiguous. The V end was cut by 6 bases, the J end by 4 bases, with 9 bases between. CDR1 and CDR2 from the germline V gene are DFQATT and SNEGSKA (reference sequence). The CDR3 runs to 11 residues. DNA of the CDR3: TGCAGTGCGCTGGAGCGAGAGACCCAGTACTTC. It encodes CSALERETQYF.

This clonotype came up many times. The chain combines TRBV5-6 with TRBJ2-3, with D possibly being TRBD2 (6 bases). CDR3 size: 15 residues. V lost 4 bases and J lost 0, with 12 bases in between. CDR1 is SGHDT, CDR2 YYEEEE, per germline. CDR3 in amino acids: CASSKLAVSTDTQYF. CDR3 DNA sequence: TGTGCCAGCAGCAAACTAGCCGTTAGCACAGATACGCAGTATTTT.